This T cell receptor beta chain comes out of a study of shared clonotypes between healthy human individuals. Study conclusions and caveats: Shared across a few donors were roughly 5% of the naive CD4 clonotypes.

In replicate PCRs of sorted subsets, roughly 190 ng DNA, roughly 27,000 T cell genomes, was used. Source study methods: Filtering of immunoSEQ junctional sequences could not match full-length read filtering. Some clones are missing from TCRdb's copy, which holds only in-frame ones; the method was immunoSEQ multiplex PCR. Clone size and the V and J calls come from that table; the DNA yielded D and trimming. The sample lists over 2,000,000 clones; around 93% were seen once. As for this clone: Its antigen remains unidentified. In the same sample, other DNA sequences code for this CDR3.

Naivety among CD8 cells was defined by CD45RO negativity and positive CCR7 selection, thereby excluding terminally differentiated effector memory CD45RA+ cells. CDR1 is MNHEY and CDR2 is SMNVEV in the germline V gene (reference sequence). The CDR3 runs 14 residues. The ends were cut back, 0 bases at V and 1 base at J, with 4 bases in the middle. The source material was naive CD8+ T cells from PBMCs. This chain links TRBV27 with TRBJ1-5; no clear D gene. The sequence was collected from a man between 18 and 29 years old in good health. Some clones in this sample may be carry-over from other donors' samples. The CDR3 protein is CASSLSNSNQPQHF. In nucleotides, the CDR3 is TGTGCCAGCAGTTTATCGAACAGCAATCAGCCCCAGCATTTT.